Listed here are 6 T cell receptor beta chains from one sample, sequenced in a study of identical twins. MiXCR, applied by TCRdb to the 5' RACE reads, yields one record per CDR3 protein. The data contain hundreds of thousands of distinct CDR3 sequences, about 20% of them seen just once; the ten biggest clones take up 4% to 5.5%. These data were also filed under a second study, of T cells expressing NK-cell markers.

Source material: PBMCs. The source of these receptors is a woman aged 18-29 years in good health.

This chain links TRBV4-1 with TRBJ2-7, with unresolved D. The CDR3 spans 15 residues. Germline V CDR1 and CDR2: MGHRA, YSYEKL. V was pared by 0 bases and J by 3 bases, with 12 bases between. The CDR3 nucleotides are TGCGCCAGCAGCCAAGAGGGGAAAGGGATCTACGAGCAGTACTTC. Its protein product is CASSQEGKGIYEQYF.

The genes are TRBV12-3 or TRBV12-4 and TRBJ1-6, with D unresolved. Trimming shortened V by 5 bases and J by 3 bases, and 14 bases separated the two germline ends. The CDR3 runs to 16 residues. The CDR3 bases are TGTGCCAGCAGTCCCGTCGGGGTGGACTATAATTCACCCCTCCACTTT. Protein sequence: CASSPVGVDYNSPLHF.

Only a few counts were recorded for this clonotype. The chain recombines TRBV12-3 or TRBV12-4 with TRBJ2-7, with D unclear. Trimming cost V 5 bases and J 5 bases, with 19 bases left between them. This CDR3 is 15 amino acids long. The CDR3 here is CASSPRTVDLHEQYF. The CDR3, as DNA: TGTGCCAGCAGTCCCCGGACCGTAGACCTCCACGAGCAGTACTTC.

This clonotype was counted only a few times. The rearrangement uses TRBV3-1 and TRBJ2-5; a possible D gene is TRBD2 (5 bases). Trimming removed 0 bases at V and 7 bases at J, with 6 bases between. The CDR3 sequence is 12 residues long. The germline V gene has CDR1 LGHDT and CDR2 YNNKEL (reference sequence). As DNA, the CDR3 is TGTGCCAGCAGCCAAGATGCGGGGACCCAGTACTTC. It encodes CASSQDAGTQYF.

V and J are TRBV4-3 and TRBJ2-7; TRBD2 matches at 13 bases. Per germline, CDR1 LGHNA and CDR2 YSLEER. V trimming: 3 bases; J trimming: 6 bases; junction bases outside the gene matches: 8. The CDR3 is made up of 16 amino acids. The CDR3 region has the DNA TGCGCCAGCAGCCAGGACCGACGGACTAGCGGGAGCGAGCAGTACTTC. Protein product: CASSQDRRTSGSEQYF.

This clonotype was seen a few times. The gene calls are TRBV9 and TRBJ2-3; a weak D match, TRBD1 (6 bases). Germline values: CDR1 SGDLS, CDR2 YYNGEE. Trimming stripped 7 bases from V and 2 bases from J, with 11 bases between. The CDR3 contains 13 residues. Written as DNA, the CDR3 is TGTGCCAGCGGGACAACCATCACAGATACGCAGTATTTT. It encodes CASGTTITDTQYF.